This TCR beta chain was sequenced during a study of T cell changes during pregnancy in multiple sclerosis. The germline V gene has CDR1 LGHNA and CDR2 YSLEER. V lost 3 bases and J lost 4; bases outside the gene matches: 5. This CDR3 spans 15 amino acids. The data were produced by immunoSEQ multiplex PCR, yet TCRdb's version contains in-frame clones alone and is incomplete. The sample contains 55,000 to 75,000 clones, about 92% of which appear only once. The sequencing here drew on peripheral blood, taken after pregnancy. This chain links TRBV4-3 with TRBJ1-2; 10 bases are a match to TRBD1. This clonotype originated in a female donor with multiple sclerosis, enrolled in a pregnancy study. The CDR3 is CASSHAGTGVYGYTF. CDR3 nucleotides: TGCGCCAGCAGCCACGCCGGGACAGGGGTCTATGGCTACACCTTC.